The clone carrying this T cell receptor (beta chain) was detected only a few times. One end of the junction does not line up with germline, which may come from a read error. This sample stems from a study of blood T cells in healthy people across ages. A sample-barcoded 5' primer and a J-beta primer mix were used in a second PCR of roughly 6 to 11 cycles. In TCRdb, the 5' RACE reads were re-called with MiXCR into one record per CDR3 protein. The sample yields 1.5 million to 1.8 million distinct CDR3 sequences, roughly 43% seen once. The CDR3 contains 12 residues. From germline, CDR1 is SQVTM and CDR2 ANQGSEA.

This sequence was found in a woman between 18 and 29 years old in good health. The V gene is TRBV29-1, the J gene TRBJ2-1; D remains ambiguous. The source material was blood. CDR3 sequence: CSGEVPYNEQFF. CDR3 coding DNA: TGCAGCGGTGAAGTCCCATACAATGAGCAGTTCTTC.